The clone carrying this TCR beta chain was counted at least ten times. Its target is unknown. TCRdb fed the multiplex PCR reads into MiXCR, producing one record per CDR3 protein. The table lists 30,000 to 40,000 distinct CDR3 sequences, 36% of them singletons. This entry is derived from a study of breast tumors, draining lymph nodes, adjacent tissues. General study points: Tumors had less TCR diversity than lymph nodes, more than nontumor tissue.

The V gene's germline CDR1 is LNHDA and CDR2 SQIVND (reference sequence). This CDR3 is 12 amino acids long. Trimming stripped 1 base from V and 10 bases from J, with 8 bases between. J is TRBJ1-5 and V is TRBV19, with D unresolved. Sample: breast tumor tissue. The sequence came from a female donor with breast cancer. Some clones in this sample may be carry-over from other donors' samples. In nucleotides, the CDR3 is TGTGCCAGTAGTATAGCCGGGCAACCCCAGCATTTT. Its protein product is CASSIAGQPQHF.